This T cell receptor (beta chain) was obtained from a study of T cells in Graves' hyperthyroidism and ophthalmopathy. Study observations and caveats: A 13 V-J signature model discriminated ophthalmopathy versus stable hyperthyroidism. Model predictions of ophthalmopathy came a median approximately 6 months before onset.

TCR beta CDR3 regions were amplified from RNA transcripts. An initial round of RT-PCR targeting the TCR CDR3 relied on the HTBI primer set. TCRdb independently ran MiXCR on the multiplex PCR reads; one entry per CDR3 protein. The sample holds 300,000 to 400,000 distinct CDR3 sequences, around a sixth seen once. With 5 bases clipped from V and 8 bases from J, the junction kept 4 bases outside the gene matches. Germline assignment: CDR1 LGHDT and CDR2 YNNKEL (reference sequence). The CDR3 extends over 13 amino acids. Diagnosing involved the use of clinical symptoms, serum thyroxine and TRAb, thyroid ultrasound and orbital computed tomography. The source of the PBMCs was 10 ml of fresh peripheral blood. This clonotype occurred a few times. What it recognizes is unknown.

The chain has TRBV3-1 and TRBJ2-1; 9 bases map to TRBD2. This clonotype was obtained from a woman in her fifties or sixties with Graves' hyperthyroidism. Sequenced sample: blood. CDR3 DNA sequence: TGTGCCAGCAGCGGCGGGGGGGCCGATGAGCAGTTCTTC. Protein product: CASSGGGADEQFF.